These T cell receptor beta chains were read from a single sample in a study of blood T cell repertoires in COVID-19. Only in-frame clones appear in the TCRdb table, and some are missing; sequencing was by immunoSEQ multiplex PCR. The sample holds 150,000 to 200,000 clones, roughly 80% seen once. The sequencing input was peripheral blood. The receptors were gathered from a woman aged 60-75 years with COVID-19, enrolled during active disease. Both conserved end residues are part of each CDR3. A D gene is named only where the DNA matches it firmly. Rows may omit the clone size; those that give it use once, few, many or a size class.

v_gene: TRBV19; abundance: NA; j_gene: TRBJ2-2; d_gene: TRBD1; CDR3nt: TGTGCCAGTAGTATGAAAAGACAGGGCTCTTCCGGGGAGCTGTTTTTT; CDR3aa: CASSMKRQGSSGELFF
v_gene: TRBV4-1; abundance: many; j_gene: TRBJ2-1; d_gene: TRBD2; CDR3nt: TGCGCCAGCAGCCACAGCGGGAGAAATGAGCAGTTCTTC; CDR3aa: CASSHSGRNEQFF
v_gene: TRBV19; abundance: NA; j_gene: TRBJ1-5; d_gene: NA; CDR3nt: TGTGCCAGTAGTATCGAGACAGGCTCTCAGCCCCAGCATTTT; CDR3aa: CASSIETGSQPQHF
v_gene: TRBV15; abundance: NA; j_gene: TRBJ1-2; d_gene: TRBD1; CDR3nt: TGTGCCACCAGCGCCCGCAGGAGGGACAGGGAGGGAAACTATGGCTACACCTTC; CDR3aa: CATSARRRDREGNYGYTF
v_gene: TRBV24-1; abundance: NA; j_gene: TRBJ1-5; d_gene: TRBD1; CDR3nt: TGTGCCACCAGTGAAGGGACAGGGGAACCTCACAATCAGCCCCAGCATTTT; CDR3aa: CATSEGTGEPHNQPQHF
v_gene: TRBV6-5; abundance: few; j_gene: TRBJ1-2; d_gene: NA; CDR3nt: TGTGCCCTCTCAGCCTCTGGGGCGCCCTGGTATGGCTACACCTTC; CDR3aa: CALSASGAPWYGYTF
v_gene: TRBV9; abundance: NA; j_gene: TRBJ2-1; d_gene: TRBD2; CDR3nt: TGTGCCAGCAGTCTAGCGGGGGGGTATGAGCAGTTCTTC; CDR3aa: CASSLAGGYEQFF
v_gene: TRBV6-5; abundance: NA; j_gene: TRBJ2-7; d_gene: TRBD2; CDR3nt: TGTGCCAGCAGTTTCGGGACTAGCAGATTCTCCTACGAGCAGTACTTC; CDR3aa: CASSFGTSRFSYEQYF
v_gene: TRBV5-6; abundance: NA; j_gene: TRBJ2-1; d_gene: NA; CDR3nt: TGTGCCAGCAGCTTTCGACAGGCCCCCTACAATGAGCAGTTCTTC; CDR3aa: CASSFRQAPYNEQFF
v_gene: TRBV20-1; abundance: many; j_gene: TRBJ1-5; d_gene: NA; CDR3nt: TGCAGTGCTAGTGGGGGGGGCAATCAGCCCCAGCATTTT; CDR3aa: CSASGGGNQPQHF
v_gene: TRBV7-9; abundance: NA; j_gene: TRBJ1-6; d_gene: TRBD1; CDR3nt: TGTGCCAGCAGCCCGGTCGGGACAGGGGTTTTAAATTCACCCCTCCACTTT; CDR3aa: CASSPVGTGVLNSPLHF
v_gene: TRBV7-9; abundance: NA; j_gene: TRBJ2-7; d_gene: TRBD1; CDR3nt: TGTGCCAGCAGCTTACCAGGGGGATACGAGCAGTACTTC; CDR3aa: CASSLPGGYEQYF
v_gene: TRBV2; abundance: NA; j_gene: TRBJ2-3; d_gene: NA; CDR3nt: TGTGCCAGCGAGAGAGCAGATACGCAGTATTTT; CDR3aa: CASERADTQYF
v_gene: TRBV24-1; abundance: NA; j_gene: TRBJ1-4; d_gene: TRBD1; CDR3nt: TGTGCCACCAGTGAAGGGGACAGGGGGCCTGAAAAACTGTTTTTT; CDR3aa: CATSEGDRGPEKLFF
v_gene: TRBV10-3; abundance: NA; j_gene: TRBJ1-2; d_gene: NA; CDR3nt: TGTGCCATCAGGGGGGGGACCGACGGACTGGGCTACACCTTC; CDR3aa: CAIRGGTDGLGYTF
v_gene: TRBV28; abundance: NA; j_gene: TRBJ2-1; d_gene: TRBD2; CDR3nt: TGTGCCAGCAGAACTAGCGGATACAATGAGCAGTTCTTC; CDR3aa: CASRTSGYNEQFF
v_gene: TRBV4-2; abundance: many; j_gene: TRBJ2-7; d_gene: TRBD2; CDR3nt: TGTGCCAGCAGCCAAGCCCCAACGCAAAGGACTAGCGGGAGTTCCGTTACCTACGAGCAGTACTTC; CDR3aa: CASSQAPTQRTSGSSVTYEQYF
v_gene: TRBV19; abundance: once; j_gene: TRBJ1-1; d_gene: TRBD1; CDR3nt: TGTGCCAGTAGTAGGGAACAGCGCGGGACAGGGTATGGTACACGGGACACTGAAGCTTTCTTT; CDR3aa: CASSREQRGTGYGTRDTEAFF
v_gene: TRBV14; abundance: NA; j_gene: TRBJ2-2; d_gene: NA; CDR3nt: TGTGCCAGCAGTCCCCGACTTGGCACCGGGGAGCTGTTTTTT; CDR3aa: CASSPRLGTGELFF
v_gene: TRBV7-9; abundance: NA; j_gene: TRBJ2-6; d_gene: NA; CDR3nt: TGTGCCAGCAGCCCCACTGGGGCCAACGTCCTGACTTTC; CDR3aa: CASSPTGANVLTF
v_gene: TRBV24-1; abundance: NA; j_gene: TRBJ1-5; d_gene: NA; CDR3nt: TGTGCCACCCGTGGGACAATCAATCAGCCCCAGCATTTT; CDR3aa: CATRGTINQPQHF
v_gene: TRBV7-2; abundance: NA; j_gene: TRBJ1-2; d_gene: NA; CDR3nt: TGTGCCAGCAGCTTACACAGTGGGGGCTACACCTTC; CDR3aa: CASSLHSGGYTF
v_gene: TRBV6-1; abundance: NA; j_gene: TRBJ1-2; d_gene: NA; CDR3nt: TGTGCCAGCAGTGAACCGGTGGATGGCTACACCTTC; CDR3aa: CASSEPVDGYTF
v_gene: TRBV12-3/TRBV12-4; abundance: NA; j_gene: TRBJ1-2; d_gene: NA; CDR3nt: TGTGCCACCGGACGAGGGGAGGGCTTTGGCTACACCTTC; CDR3aa: CATGRGEGFGYTF
v_gene: TRBV28; abundance: NA; j_gene: TRBJ1-2; d_gene: NA; CDR3nt: TGTGCCAGCAGGCCAGGGAGGGCGGGCGACTATGGCTACACCTTC; CDR3aa: CASRPGRAGDYGYTF